This TCR beta chain was obtained from a study of T cell changes during pregnancy in multiple sclerosis. Sequencing used immunoSEQ multiplex PCR; TCRdb keeps in-frame clones, though not all of them. The table has tens of thousands of clones, 80% to 95% seen once. Germline assignment: CDR1 SGHRS and CDR2 YFSETQ. The CDR3 is 13 amino acids. V lost 0 bases to trimming and J lost 4 bases, with 7 bases between them. Sample: CD4+ T cells from peripheral blood mononuclear cells, taken in the first trimester of pregnancy. V is TRBV5-1 and J is TRBJ1-2; D not certain. This TCR derives from a female donor with multiple sclerosis, enrolled in a pregnancy study. The CDR3 bases are TGCGCCAGCAGCTTGGCGGGTACCTATGGCTACACCTTC. Its translation is CASSLAGTYGYTF. Variable domain in full (rest from reference TRBV5-1 and TRBJ1-2): KAGVTQTPRYLIKTRGQQVTLSCSPISGHRSVSWYQQTPGQGLQFLFEYFSETQRNKGNFPGRFSGRQFSNSRSEMNVSTLELGDSALYLCASSLAGTYGYTFGSGTRLTVV.